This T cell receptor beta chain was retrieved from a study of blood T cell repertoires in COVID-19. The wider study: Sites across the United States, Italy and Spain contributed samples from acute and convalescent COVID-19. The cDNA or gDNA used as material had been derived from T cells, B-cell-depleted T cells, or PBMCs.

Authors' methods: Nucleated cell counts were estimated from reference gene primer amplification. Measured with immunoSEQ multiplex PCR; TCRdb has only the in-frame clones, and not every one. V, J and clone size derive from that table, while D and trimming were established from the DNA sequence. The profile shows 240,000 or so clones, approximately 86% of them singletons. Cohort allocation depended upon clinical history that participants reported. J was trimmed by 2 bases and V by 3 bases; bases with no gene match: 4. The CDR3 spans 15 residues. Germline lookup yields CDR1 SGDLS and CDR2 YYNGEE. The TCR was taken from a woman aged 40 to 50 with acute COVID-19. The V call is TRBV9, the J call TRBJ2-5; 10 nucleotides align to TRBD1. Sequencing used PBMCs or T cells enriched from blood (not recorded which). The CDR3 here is CASSGGQGPQETQYF. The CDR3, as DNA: TGTGCCAGCAGCGGGGGACAGGGGCCTCAAGAGACCCAGTACTTC.